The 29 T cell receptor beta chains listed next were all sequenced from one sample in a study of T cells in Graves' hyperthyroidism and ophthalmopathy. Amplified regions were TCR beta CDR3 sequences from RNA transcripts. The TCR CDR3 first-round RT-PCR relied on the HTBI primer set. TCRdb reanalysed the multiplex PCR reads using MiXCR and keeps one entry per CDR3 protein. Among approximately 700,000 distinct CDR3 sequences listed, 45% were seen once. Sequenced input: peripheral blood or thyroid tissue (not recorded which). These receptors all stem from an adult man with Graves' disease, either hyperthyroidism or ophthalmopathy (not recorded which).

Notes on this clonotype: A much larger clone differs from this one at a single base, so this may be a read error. The CDR3 spells CASTSKGLAHEQYF. In DNA, the CDR3 is TGTGCCAGCACCTCGAAAGGACTAGCCCACGAGCAGTACTTC. The gene calls are TRBV2 and TRBJ2-7, with TRBD2 matching 8 bases. The CDR3 loop spans 14 amino acids. The germline CDR1 and CDR2 sequences are SNHLY and FYNNEI. Unmatched junction bases numbered 10, after V lost 7 bases and J lost 5 bases.

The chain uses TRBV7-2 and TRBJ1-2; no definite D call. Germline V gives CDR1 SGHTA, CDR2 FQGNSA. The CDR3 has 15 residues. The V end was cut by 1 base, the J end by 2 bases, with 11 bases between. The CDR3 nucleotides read TGTGCCAGCAGCTTAGATGGCAGCGCCAACTATGGCTACACCTTC. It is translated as CASSLDGSANYGYTF.

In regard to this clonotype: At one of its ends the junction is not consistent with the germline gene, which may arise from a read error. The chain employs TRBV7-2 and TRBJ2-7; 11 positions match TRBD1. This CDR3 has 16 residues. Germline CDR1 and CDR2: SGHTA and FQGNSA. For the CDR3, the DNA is TGTGCCAGCAGCACTTCCCGGGACAGGGGGGACTACGAGCAGTGCTTC. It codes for CASSTSRDRGDYEQCF.

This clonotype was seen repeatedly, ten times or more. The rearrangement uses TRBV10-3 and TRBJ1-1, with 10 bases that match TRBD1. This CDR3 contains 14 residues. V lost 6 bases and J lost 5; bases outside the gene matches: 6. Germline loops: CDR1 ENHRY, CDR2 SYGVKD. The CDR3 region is CAIRAGTGETEAFF. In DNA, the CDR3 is TGTGCCATCAGAGCCGGGACAGGGGAGACTGAAGCTTTCTTT.

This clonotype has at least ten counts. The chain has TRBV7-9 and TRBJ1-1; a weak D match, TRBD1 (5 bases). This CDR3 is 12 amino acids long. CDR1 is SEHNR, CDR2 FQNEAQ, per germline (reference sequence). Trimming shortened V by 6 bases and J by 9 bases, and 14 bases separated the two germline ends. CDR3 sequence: CASSSSGHKAFF. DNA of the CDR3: TGTGCCAGCAGTTCATCCGGACACAAAGCTTTCTTT.

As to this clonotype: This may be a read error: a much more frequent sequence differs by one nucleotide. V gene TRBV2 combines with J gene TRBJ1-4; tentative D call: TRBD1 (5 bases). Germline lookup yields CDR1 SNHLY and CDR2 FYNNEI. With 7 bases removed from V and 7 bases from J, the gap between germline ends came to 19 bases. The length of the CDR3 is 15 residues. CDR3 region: CASTDRGTKSEKLFF. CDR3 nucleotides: TGTGCCAGCACTGACCGGGGGACGAAGAGTGAAAAACTGTTTTTT.

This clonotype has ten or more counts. CDR3 residues: CASRVDSYEQYF. The CDR3 nucleotides read TGTGCCAGCAGGGTGGATTCCTACGAGCAGTACTTC. J is TRBJ2-7 and V is TRBV2; D call uncertain. The V and J ends lost 6 bases and 1 base respectively, with 7 bases between them. Germline V gene lookup returns CDR1 SNHLY and CDR2 FYNNEI. The CDR3 contains 12 residues.

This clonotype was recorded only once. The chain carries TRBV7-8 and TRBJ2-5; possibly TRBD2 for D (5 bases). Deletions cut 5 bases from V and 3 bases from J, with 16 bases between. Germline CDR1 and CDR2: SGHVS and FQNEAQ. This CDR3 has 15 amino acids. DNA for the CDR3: TGTGCCAGCAGCGAAGGAGGATGGGCGGAAGAGACCCAGTACTTC. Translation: CASSEGGWAEETQYF. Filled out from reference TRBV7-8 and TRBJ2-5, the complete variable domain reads GAGVSQSPRYKVAKRGQDVALRCDPISGHVSLFWYQQALGQGPEFLTYFQNEAQLDKSGLPSDRFFAERPEGSVSTLKIQRTQQEDSAVYLCASSEGGWAEETQYFGPGTRLLVL.

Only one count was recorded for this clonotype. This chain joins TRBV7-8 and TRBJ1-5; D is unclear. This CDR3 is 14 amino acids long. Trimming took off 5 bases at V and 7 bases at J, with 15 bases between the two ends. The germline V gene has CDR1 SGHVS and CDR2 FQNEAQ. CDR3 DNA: TGTGCCAGCAGCGTTGAGGGTGGCCAGCAGCCCCAGCATTTT. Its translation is CASSVEGGQQPQHF.

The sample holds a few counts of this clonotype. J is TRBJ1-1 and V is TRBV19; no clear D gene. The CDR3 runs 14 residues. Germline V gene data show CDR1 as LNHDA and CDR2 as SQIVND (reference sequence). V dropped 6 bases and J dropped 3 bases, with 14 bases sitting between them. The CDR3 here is CASSRLGEDTEAFF. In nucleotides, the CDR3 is TGTGCCAGTAGCCGCCTCGGAGAGGACACTGAAGCTTTCTTT.

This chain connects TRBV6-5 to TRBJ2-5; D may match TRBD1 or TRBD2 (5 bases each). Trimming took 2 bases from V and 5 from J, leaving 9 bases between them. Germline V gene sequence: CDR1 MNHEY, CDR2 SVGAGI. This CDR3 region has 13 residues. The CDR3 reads CASSYAEGETQYF. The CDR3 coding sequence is TGTGCCAGCAGTTACGCCGAGGGGGAGACCCAGTACTTC.

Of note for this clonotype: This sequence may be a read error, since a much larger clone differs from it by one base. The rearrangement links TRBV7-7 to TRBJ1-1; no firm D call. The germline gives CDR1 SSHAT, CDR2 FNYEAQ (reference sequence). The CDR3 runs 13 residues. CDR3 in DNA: TGTGCTAGCAGCCCAATCGAGGGCGTTGAAGCTTTCTTT. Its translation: CASSPIEGVEAFF.

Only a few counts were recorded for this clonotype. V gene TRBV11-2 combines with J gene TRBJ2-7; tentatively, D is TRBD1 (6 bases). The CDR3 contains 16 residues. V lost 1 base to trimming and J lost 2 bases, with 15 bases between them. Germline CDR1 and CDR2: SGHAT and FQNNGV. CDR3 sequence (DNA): TGTGCCAGCAGCTTAGTCCCCCGGCCAGGGGCCTACGAGCAGTACTTC. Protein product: CASSLVPRPGAYEQYF.

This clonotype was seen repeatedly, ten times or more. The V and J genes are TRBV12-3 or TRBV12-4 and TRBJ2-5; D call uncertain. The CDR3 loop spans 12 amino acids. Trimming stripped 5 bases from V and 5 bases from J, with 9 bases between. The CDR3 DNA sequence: TGTGCCAGCAGTCAAGGGCGGGAGACCCAGTACTTC. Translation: CASSQGRETQYF.

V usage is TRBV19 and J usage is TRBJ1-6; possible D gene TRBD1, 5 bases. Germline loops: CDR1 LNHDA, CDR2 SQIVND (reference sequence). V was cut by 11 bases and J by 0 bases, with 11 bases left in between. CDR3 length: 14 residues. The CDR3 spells CACRASSYNSPLHF. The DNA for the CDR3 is TGTGCCTGCAGGGCCAGCTCCTATAATTCACCCCTCCACTTT.

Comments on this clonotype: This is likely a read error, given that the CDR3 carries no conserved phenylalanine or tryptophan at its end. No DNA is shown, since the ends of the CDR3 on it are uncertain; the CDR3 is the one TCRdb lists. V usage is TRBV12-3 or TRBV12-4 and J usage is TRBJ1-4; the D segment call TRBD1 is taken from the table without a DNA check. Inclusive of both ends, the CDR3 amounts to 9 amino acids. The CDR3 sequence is CASSSGGPY.

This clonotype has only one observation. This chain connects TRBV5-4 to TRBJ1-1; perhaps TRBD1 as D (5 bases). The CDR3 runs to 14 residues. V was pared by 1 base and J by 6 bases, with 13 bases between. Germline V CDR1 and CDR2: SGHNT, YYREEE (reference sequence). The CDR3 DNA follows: TGTGCCAGCAGCTTGAGAAGGGGAGGGCCTGAAGCTTTCTTT. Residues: CASSLRRGGPEAFF.

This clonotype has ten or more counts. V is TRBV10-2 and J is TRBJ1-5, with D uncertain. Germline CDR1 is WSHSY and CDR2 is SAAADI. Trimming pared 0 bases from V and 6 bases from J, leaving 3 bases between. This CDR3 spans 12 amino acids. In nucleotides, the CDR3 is TGCGCCAGCAGTGAGTCGGTTCAGCCCCAGCATTTT. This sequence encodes CASSESVQPQHF.

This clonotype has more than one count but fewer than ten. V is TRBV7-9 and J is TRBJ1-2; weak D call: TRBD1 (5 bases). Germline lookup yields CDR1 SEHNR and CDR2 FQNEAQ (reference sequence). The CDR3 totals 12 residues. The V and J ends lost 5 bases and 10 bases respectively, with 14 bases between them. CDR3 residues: CASSRDLPNYTF. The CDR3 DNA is TGTGCCAGCAGCCGGGACCTACCCAACTACACCTTC.

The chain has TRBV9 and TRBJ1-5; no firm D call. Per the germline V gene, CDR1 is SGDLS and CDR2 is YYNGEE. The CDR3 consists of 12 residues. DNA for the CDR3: TGTGCTAGAGCGGCAATAAATCAGCCCCAGCATTTT. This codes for CARAAINQPQHF.

Here the CDR3 DNA reads TGTGCCAGCAGTGAATGGGGGGGAATTGGGGGAAACACCATATATTTT. This gives the protein CASSEWGGIGGNTIYF. The rearrangement uses TRBV25-1 and TRBJ1-3; possibly TRBD1 for D (5 bases). CDR3 length equals 16 residues. With 1 base removed from V and 4 bases from J, the gap between germline ends came to 14 bases. CDR1 MGHDK and CDR2 SYGVNS come from the germline V gene.

CDR3 residues: CASSLIRDSPRSSGANVLTF. The CDR3 bases are TGTGCCAGCAGCTTAATCCGGGACTCTCCCCGAAGCTCTGGGGCCAACGTCCTGACTTTC. This chain joins TRBV11-3 and TRBJ2-6; a possible D gene is TRBD2 (6 bases). The CDR3 contains 20 residues. The V and J ends lost 2 bases and 0 bases respectively, with 20 bases between them. The V gene's germline CDR1 is SGHNT and CDR2 YENEEA.

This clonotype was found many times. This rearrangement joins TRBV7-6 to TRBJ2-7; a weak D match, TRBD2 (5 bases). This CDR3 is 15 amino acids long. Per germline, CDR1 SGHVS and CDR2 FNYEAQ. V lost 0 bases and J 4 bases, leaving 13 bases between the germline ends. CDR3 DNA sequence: TGTGCCAGCAGCTTAGCCAGCGGATTTCCTTACGAGCAGTACTTC. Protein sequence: CASSLASGFPYEQYF.

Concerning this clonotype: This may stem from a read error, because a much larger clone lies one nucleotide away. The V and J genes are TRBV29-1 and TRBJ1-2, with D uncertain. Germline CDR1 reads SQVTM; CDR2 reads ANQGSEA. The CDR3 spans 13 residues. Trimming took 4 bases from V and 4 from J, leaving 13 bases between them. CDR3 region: CSVAIPGSYGYTF. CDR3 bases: TGCAGCGTTGCAATCCCGGGGTCCTATGGCTACACCTTC.

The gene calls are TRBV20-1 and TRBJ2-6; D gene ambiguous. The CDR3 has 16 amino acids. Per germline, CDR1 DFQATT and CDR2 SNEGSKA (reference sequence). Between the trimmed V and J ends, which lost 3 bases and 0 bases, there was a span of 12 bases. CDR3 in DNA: TGCAGTGCTAGTCACGACGACGTCTCTGGGGCCAACGTCCTGACTTTC. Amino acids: CSASHDDVSGANVLTF.

The CDR3 DNA reads TGTGCCAGTAATCCGGGGGGACTAGCGGGAGGTTGGGAGACCCAGTACTTC. Translation gives CASNPGGLAGGWETQYF. The V and J genes are TRBV19 and TRBJ2-5, with TRBD2 matching 15 bases. Trimming removed 7 bases from V and 5 bases from J; junction bases left unmatched: 11. The CDR3 is made up of 17 amino acids. Germline V gene lookup returns CDR1 LNHDA and CDR2 SQIVND (reference sequence).

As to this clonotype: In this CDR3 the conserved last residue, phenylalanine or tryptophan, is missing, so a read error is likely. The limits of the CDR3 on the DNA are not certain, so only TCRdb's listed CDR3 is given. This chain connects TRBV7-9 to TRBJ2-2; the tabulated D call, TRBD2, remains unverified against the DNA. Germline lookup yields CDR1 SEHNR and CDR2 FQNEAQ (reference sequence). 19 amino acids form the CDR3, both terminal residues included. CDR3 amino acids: CASSGRSGTSGFEHRGAVV.

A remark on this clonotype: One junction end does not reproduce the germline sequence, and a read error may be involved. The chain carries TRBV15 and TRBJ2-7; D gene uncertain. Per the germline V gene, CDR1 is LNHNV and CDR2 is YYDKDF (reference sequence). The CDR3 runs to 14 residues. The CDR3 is CATSRGMRFDEHYF. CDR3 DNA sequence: TGTGCCACCAGCAGGGGGATGAGGTTCGACGAGCACTACTTC.

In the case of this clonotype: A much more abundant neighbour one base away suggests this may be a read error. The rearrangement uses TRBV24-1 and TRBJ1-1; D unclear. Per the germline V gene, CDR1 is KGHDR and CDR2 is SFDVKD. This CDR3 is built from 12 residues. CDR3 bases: TGTGCCGCCAGTGACCCCGGGGAAGAAGCTTTCTTT. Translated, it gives CAASDPGEEAFF.